Sequencing of this TCR beta chain was carried out in a study of beta chain features in type 1 diabetes. Study in general: In age, gender and cell yields, patients were similar to healthy donors.

Comments on this clone: Its antigen is still unknown.

The study reverse transcribed the entire isolated RNA, so it sequenced expressed TCRB transcripts. The data were produced by immunoSEQ multiplex PCR, yet TCRdb's version contains in-frame clones alone and is incomplete. The sample records approximately 260,000 clones, around 22% being singletons. Findings and limits, study-wide: Insertions were fewer and deletions more numerous at VDJ junctions in type 1 diabetes patients. Shorter TCRB CDR3s, moderately but significantly so, marked every one of the four CD4+ subsets in Type 1 diabetes patients.

Between the trimmed V and J ends, which lost 7 bases and 5 bases, there was a span of 15 bases. In germline, CDR1 is SGHTA, CDR2 FQGNSA. The CDR3 runs 14 residues. The rearrangement links TRBV7-2 to TRBJ2-1, with a weak D call TRBD2 (7 bases). The material sequenced was naive CD4+ T cells from blood. The receptor was derived from a woman in her twenties or thirties with type 1 diabetes. The CDR3 bases are TGTGCCAGCAACCCCGGGGGGACAAACAATGAGCAGTTCTTC. This gives the protein CASNPGGTNNEQFF.